A selection of T cell receptor beta chains follows, all from one sample in a study of cytomegalovirus exposure and HLA in healthy donors. Clones were sequenced by immunoSEQ multiplex PCR, and TCRdb holds only the in-frame ones, with some missing. The table includes approximately 110,000 clones, 70% detected once. Sequencing used PBMCs. Receptors originate from a man aged 35 to 55 in good health and CMV-seropositive. CDR3s include the opening cysteine and the closing phenylalanine or tryptophan. Each record gives: D gene, J gene, V gene, clone size, CDR3 protein, CDR3 DNA. The D gene is left open where the match is weak. A clone size is listed for some rows: how often the clone was seen (once, few, many), or a class if it is expanded.

>TRBD2|TRBJ2-1|TRBV29-1|-
CSVAGTSGSYNEQFF
TGCAGCGTTGCCGGGACTAGCGGCTCCTACAATGAGCAGTTCTTC
>TRBD1|TRBJ2-7|TRBV5-1|-
CASSSGTGVYEQYF
TGCGCCAGCAGCTCCGGGACAGGGGTCTACGAGCAGTACTTC
>TRBD2|TRBJ2-1|TRBV9|-
CASSVGGRDEQFF
TGTGCCAGCAGCGTAGGTGGGAGGGATGAGCAGTTCTTC
>TRBD1|TRBJ2-5|TRBV28|-
CASSGDSQETQYF
TGTGCCAGCAGTGGGGACAGCCAAGAGACCCAGTACTTC
>-|TRBJ1-5|TRBV10-1|-
CASSESGAHQPQHF
TGCGCCAGCAGTGAGTCGGGGGCTCATCAGCCCCAGCATTTT
>TRBD2|TRBJ2-2|TRBV4-3|-
CASSQDRHSGNLRNTGELFF
TGCGCCAGCAGCCAAGATCGCCATAGCGGGAACCTAAGAAACACCGGGGAGCTGTTTTTT
>TRBD2|TRBJ2-5|TRBV4-1|-
CASSQEGGLAGETQYF
TGCGCCAGCAGCCAAGAGGGGGGACTAGCGGGAGAGACCCAGTACTTC
>TRBD2|TRBJ2-7|TRBV7-9|few
CASSFREAYEQYF
TGTGCCAGCAGCTTCCGGGAGGCCTACGAGCAGTACTTC
>TRBD2|TRBJ2-5|TRBV6-5|-
CASRSSAGSETQYF
TGTGCCAGCAGATCCTCAGCGGGAAGTGAGACCCAGTACTTC
>-|TRBJ2-6|TRBV15|-
CATSRANGVLTF
TGTGCCACCAGCAGAGCCAACGGCGTCCTGACTTTC
>TRBD1|TRBJ2-7|TRBV5-1|few
CASSPGTGGLHHEQYF
TGCGCCAGCAGCCCGGGGACAGGGGGCTTACACCACGAGCAGTACTTC
>TRBD2|TRBJ2-5|TRBV28|few
CASSSLSGRGETQYF
TGTGCCAGCAGTTCCCTGAGCGGGAGAGGGGAGACCCAGTACTTC
>TRBD2|TRBJ2-7|TRBV7-2|-
CASSLPPLAESNEQYF
TGTGCCAGCAGCTTACCCCCGCTAGCGGAGTCCAACGAGCAGTACTTC
>-|TRBJ1-2|TRBV5-1|-
CASTREGGDGYTF
TGCGCCAGCACCCGGGAGGGGGGCGATGGCTACACCTTC
>TRBD1|TRBJ2-2|TRBV18|-
CASSPGQGGTGELFF
TGTGCCAGCTCACCCGGACAGGGAGGCACCGGGGAGCTGTTTTTT
>TRBD1|TRBJ2-4|TRBV6-1|-
CASSGWTGARNIQYF
TGTGCCAGCAGTGGATGGACAGGGGCGAGAAACATTCAGTACTTC
>TRBD2|TRBJ2-1|TRBV5-4|-
CASSSLAGGPSEQFF
TGTGCCAGCAGCTCACTAGCGGGAGGGCCGAGTGAGCAGTTCTTC
>-|TRBJ2-3|TRBV9|-
CASSVGPIIPDTQYF
TGTGCCAGCAGCGTAGGGCCCATTATCCCCGATACGCAGTATTTT
>TRBD1|TRBJ1-2|TRBV14|-
CASSRTGVAGYSF
TGTGCCAGCAGCCGGACAGGGGTGGCTGGCTACTCCTTC
>TRBD2|TRBJ2-3|TRBV6-1|-
CASSEGGNTDTQYF
TGTGCCAGCAGTGAGGGAGGGAACACAGATACGCAGTATTTT
>-|TRBJ2-3|TRBV7-2|-
CASSRGDTQYF
TGTGCCAGCAGCAGGGGAGATACGCAGTATTTT
>-|TRBJ1-4|TRBV5-1|-
CASSFGDHRDFLNINEKLFF
TGCGCCAGCAGCTTTGGGGATCACAGGGATTTCTTAAACATTAATGAAAAACTGTTTTTT
>-|TRBJ1-5|TRBV7-9|few
CASSQRSGGSNQPQHF
TGTGCCAGCAGCCAAAGGTCGGGGGGTAGCAATCAGCCCCAGCATTTT
>-|TRBJ1-4|TRBV28|-
CASSFNAWTNREKLFF
TGTGCCAGCAGTTTTAACGCTTGGACAAACCGTGAAAAACTGTTTTTT
>TRBD1|TRBJ1-4|TRBV15|few
CATSKDREATNEKLFF
TGTGCCACCAGCAAGGACAGGGAGGCCACTAATGAAAAACTGTTTTTT
>-|TRBJ1-2|TRBV18|-
CASSPSGIDGYTF
TGTGCCAGCTCACCATCGGGGATCGATGGCTACACCTTC
>TRBD1|TRBJ1-4|TRBV7-9|-
CASSLGLRTGGEKLFF
TGTGCCAGCAGCTTAGGCCTCAGGACAGGAGGGGAAAAACTGTTTTTT